One and the same sample provided the 18 T cell receptor beta chains below, sequenced in a study of blood T cell repertoires in COVID-19 (dated by TCRdb to 2018 to 2021). Libraries were constructed by the immunoSEQ multiplex PCR assay. The immuneACCESS repertoire file appears here via TCRdb, limited to in-frame rearrangements. These files lack a portion of the clones; in checked studies, under half of the deficit traces to unresolved V genes, and the cause of the others is not known. Counted in this sample were roughly 150,000 clones; 80% to 90% of them appeared once. About 6.8% of the sample rests with the top ten. Sequencing was carried out using peripheral blood. Every receptor here comes from a woman in her forties or fifties in a cohort sampled during active or convalescent COVID-19.

This sequence joins TRBV3-1 (or the pseudogene TRBV3-2) and TRBJ2-5, with D possibly being TRBD2 (6 bases). Trimming stripped 2 bases from V and 5 bases from J, with 12 bases between. CDR1 and CDR2 from the germline V gene are LGHDT and YNNKEL (reference sequence). The CDR3 spans 14 residues. CDR3 loop: CASSQRGMGETQYF. DNA of the CDR3: TGTGCCAGCAGCCAACGGGGGATGGGGGAGACCCAGTACTTC.

This sequence joins TRBV24-1 and TRBJ1-2, with 11 bases lining up with TRBD1. This CDR3 region has 15 residues. Germline V gives CDR1 KGHDR, CDR2 SFDVKD. Losses at the gene ends were 4 bases for V and 7 bases for J; bases not matched to a gene: 7. CDR3: CATSEGTGGWVGYTF. The CDR3 region has the DNA TGTGCCACCAGTGAAGGGACAGGGGGTTGGGTTGGCTACACCTTC.

V and J are TRBV7-6 and TRBJ2-2; possible D gene TRBD2, 6 bases. The germline CDR1 and CDR2 sequences are SGHVS and FNYEAQ. This CDR3 spans 15 amino acids. V lost 3 bases to trimming and J lost 5 bases, with 13 bases between them. This CDR3 reads CASSFGEAGTGELFF. CDR3 coding DNA: TGTGCCAGCAGCTTCGGGGAGGCGGGTACCGGGGAGCTGTTTTTT.

This sequence joins TRBV7-8 and TRBJ2-3; D is uncertain. This CDR3 comprises 14 residues. CDR1 is SGHVS and CDR2 is FQNEAQ in the germline V gene. V lost 3 bases and J 5 bases, leaving 12 bases between the germline ends. The CDR3 region is CASSLSEVRDTQYF. CDR3 nucleotides: TGTGCCAGCAGCTTGAGTGAAGTGAGAGATACGCAGTATTTT. The full variable domain, in which reference TRBV7-8 and TRBJ2-3 provide the parts outside the CDR3, is GAGVSQSPRYKVAKRGQDVALRCDPISGHVSLFWYQQALGQGPEFLTYFQNEAQLDKSGLPSDRFFAERPEGSVSTLKIQRTQQEDSAVYLCASSLSEVRDTQYFGPGTRLTVL.

The chain recombines TRBV7-3 with TRBJ2-6; D possibly corresponds to TRBD1 (6 bases). V lost 5 bases and J 4 bases, leaving 12 bases between the germline ends. The germline gives CDR1 SGHTA, CDR2 FQGTGA. This CDR3 comprises 15 residues. The CDR3 DNA follows: TGTGCCAGCAGCCCAACAGGGACGGGGGCCAACGTCCTGACTTTC. It is translated as CASSPTGTGANVLTF.

The V call is TRBV30, the J call TRBJ1-1, with 10 bases lining up with TRBD1. This CDR3 contains 16 residues. CDR1 and CDR2 from the germline V gene are GTSNPN and SVGIG (reference sequence). Germline trimming cut 2 bases from V and 3 bases from J; bases unmatched to any gene: 9. CDR3 coding DNA: TGTGCCTGGAGTTCAAACAGACAGGGGGCGGACACTGAAGCTTTCTTT. It yields the protein CAWSSNRQGADTEAFF. Looking up the rest from reference TRBV30 and TRBJ1-1 gives the full variable domain: SQTIHQWPATLVQPVGSPLSLECTVEGTSNPNLYWYRQAAGRGLQLLFYSVGIGQISSEVPQNLSASRPQDRQFILSSKKLLLSDSGFYLCAWSSNRQGADTEAFFGQGTRLTVV.

V gene TRBV5-4 combines with J gene TRBJ2-7, with 9 bases identical to TRBD2. V lost 1 base to trimming and J lost 2 bases; unmatched junction nucleotides: 4. The CDR3 length is 15 residues. CDR1 and CDR2 from the germline V gene are SGHNT and YYREEE (reference sequence). The chain's CDR3 is CASSLLVAGAYEQYF. The CDR3 nucleotides are TGTGCCAGCAGCTTGTTAGTAGCGGGGGCCTACGAGCAGTACTTC.

The rearrangement uses TRBV14 and TRBJ1-1, with 7 nucleotides matching TRBD1. The CDR3 consists of 12 residues. Germline CDR1 and CDR2: SGHDN and FVKESK. Trimming removed 4 bases from V and 7 bases from J; junction bases left unmatched: 3. The CDR3 DNA sequence: TGTGCCAGCAGCCCACAGGGGATTGAAGCTTTCTTT. Translation: CASSPQGIEAFF.

The gene calls are TRBV2 and TRBJ1-2, with 9 bases fitting TRBD1. The junction had 6 bases not matched to a gene; V was cut back by 5 bases and J by 8 bases. The germline gives CDR1 SNHLY, CDR2 FYNNEI. The CDR3 runs to 13 residues. The CDR3: CASSPDRGRGYTF. The CDR3 DNA follows: TGTGCCAGCAGTCCGGACAGGGGCCGAGGCTACACCTTC.

The chain joins TRBV7-9 to TRBJ1-1; D call uncertain. There are 14 residues in the CDR3. From germline, CDR1 is SEHNR and CDR2 FQNEAQ (reference sequence). Trimming took off 2 bases at V and 3 bases at J, with 10 bases between the two ends. The CDR3 bases are TGTGCCAGCAGCTTAAAGGCACAGTACACTGAAGCTTTCTTT. It encodes CASSLKAQYTEAFF.

This chain uses TRBV13 with TRBJ2-1; D ambiguous. Trimming left V 3 bases short and J 4 bases short, with 7 bases between. This CDR3 comprises 13 residues. Germline values: CDR1 PRHDT, CDR2 FYEKMQ (reference sequence). DNA of the CDR3: TGTGCCAGCAGCTTTGGTAGATACAATGAGCAGTTCTTC. It translates to CASSFGRYNEQFF.

V gene TRBV23-1 combines with J gene TRBJ1-6, with D uncertain. TRBV23-1 is classed as an ORF, of uncertain function. The ends were cut back, 8 bases at V and 10 bases at J, with 18 bases in the middle. The CDR3 runs to 14 residues. The CDR3: CASVTEGDRSPLHF. The CDR3 DNA sequence: TGCGCCAGCGTCACTGAGGGTGATCGGTCACCCCTCCACTTT.

The chain recombines TRBV10-3 with TRBJ2-6, with 8 bases fitting TRBD1. J was trimmed by 3 bases and V by 9 bases; bases with no gene match: 7. Germline V gives CDR1 ENHRY, CDR2 SYGVKD. CDR3 length: 15 amino acids. The CDR3, as DNA: TGTGCCATGGGAGGACAGGGAGGTGGGGCCAACGTCCTGACTTTC. It yields the protein CAMGGQGGGANVLTF.

V usage is TRBV4-1 and J usage is TRBJ1-2; TRBD1 might be the D (6 bases). Germline CDR1 reads MGHRA; CDR2 reads YSYEKL. Between the trimmed V and J ends, which lost 0 bases and 4 bases, there was a span of 9 bases. This CDR3 has 14 amino acids. The CDR3 DNA reads as TGCGCCAGCAGCCAAGAGGACAGCACCTATGGCTACACCTTC. Protein product: CASSQEDSTYGYTF.

The V call is TRBV30, the J call TRBJ1-2; D is perhaps TRBD1 (5 bases). This CDR3 is 14 amino acids long. Trimming took off 2 bases at V and 8 bases at J, with 18 bases between the two ends. In germline, CDR1 is GTSNPN, CDR2 SVGIG (reference sequence). The CDR3 here is CAWSKQGEFGGYTF. The CDR3 DNA is TGTGCCTGGAGTAAGCAGGGCGAATTTGGCGGCTACACCTTC.

J is TRBJ2-7 and V is TRBV3-1 (or the pseudogene TRBV3-2), with 8 bases identical to TRBD2. In germline, CDR1 is LGHDT, CDR2 YNNKEL (reference sequence). The CDR3 covers 19 residues. V shed 1 base and J 0 bases; nucleotides not matched to a gene: 14. CDR3 nucleotides: TGTGCCAGCAGCCAAGGATGGAGGACTAGCCGGGGGAGCTCCTACGAGCAGTACTTC. Its translation is CASSQGWRTSRGSSYEQYF.

The gene calls are TRBV19 and TRBJ1-3, with TRBD1 matching over 9 bases. The CDR3 is 14 residues long. Trimming at V came to 7 bases and at J to 3 bases, leaving 4 bases not matched to a gene. Germline-derived CDR1 and CDR2 are LNHDA and SQIVND (reference sequence). CDR3 in amino acids: CASNTGGFGNTIYF. The CDR3 bases are TGTGCCAGTAACACAGGGGGCTTTGGAAACACCATATATTTT.

The rearrangement joins TRBV12-3 or TRBV12-4 to TRBJ1-2; no clear D. The CDR3 has 13 amino acids. V gave up 2 bases and J gave up 3 bases, with 7 bases separating them. The CDR3 bases are TGTGCCAGCAGTTTATCGGGAGACTATGGCTACACCTTC. Its protein product is CASSLSGDYGYTF.